The 2 T cell receptor beta chains listed next were all sequenced from one sample in a study of OX40 agonist ivuxolimab in advanced cancers. The method was immunoSEQ multiplex PCR; TCRdb's version includes in-frame clones alone and lacks a portion of them. The sample records roughly 41,000 clones, over 80% being singletons. Sequences were derived from CD4+ or CD8+ T cells sorted from blood, sampled in a trial of the OX40 agonist ivuxolimab. These receptors all come from an adult with an advanced solid tumor such as melanoma, head and neck, liver or kidney cancer.

The V gene is TRBV2, the J gene TRBJ1-5, with D possibly being TRBD1 (6 bases). The germline CDR1 and CDR2 sequences are SNHLY and FYNNEI. The CDR3 spans 14 residues. V was clipped by 1 base and J by 6 bases, with 10 bases between them. CDR3 residues: CASSEGSGVQPQHF. In DNA form, the CDR3 reads TGTGCCAGCAGTGAAGGGTCAGGGGTTCAGCCCCAGCATTTT.

The chain joins TRBV29-1 to TRBJ2-2; perhaps TRBD1 as D (6 bases). The V end was cut by 6 bases, the J end by 6 bases, with 11 bases between. The CDR3 contains 12 residues. Germline lookup yields CDR1 SQVTM and CDR2 ANQGSEA. The CDR3 nucleotides read TGCAGCGTCGGGACATTTTCCGGGGAGCTGTTTTTT. Residues: CSVGTFSGELFF.